What follows are 18 T cell receptor beta chains derived from one specimen sequenced in a study of T cells in Graves' hyperthyroidism and ophthalmopathy. The TCR beta CDR3 regions underwent amplification using RNA transcripts as the source. Initially, a first-round RT-PCR of the TCR CDR3 employed the HTBI primer set. From the multiplex PCR reads, TCRdb called clonotypes with MiXCR, one entry per CDR3 protein. The sample lists about 600,000 distinct CDR3 sequences, approximately 15% occurring once. Sequenced input: blood. These TCRs come from a woman younger than 30 with Graves' ophthalmopathy.

Many counts were recorded for this clonotype. J is TRBJ1-2 and V is TRBV3-1; no firm D call. Germline V gene data show CDR1 as LGHDT and CDR2 as YNNKEL (reference sequence). The CDR3 consists of 13 residues. The germline V and J ends were trimmed by 1 base and 4 bases, with 7 bases remaining between them. The CDR3 loop is CASSQGGIYGYTF. CDR3 nucleotide sequence: TGTGCCAGCAGCCAAGGGGGTATCTATGGCTACACCTTC. The full variable domain, its missing parts supplied by reference TRBV3-1 and TRBJ1-2, is DTAVSQTPKYLVTQMGNDKSIKCEQNLGHDTMYWYKQDSKKFLKIMFSYNNKELIINETVPNRFSPKSPDKAHLNLHINSLELGDSAVYFCASSQGGIYGYTFGSGTRLTVV.

The chain is built from TRBV10-3 and TRBJ1-2, with no clear D. Germline values: CDR1 ENHRY, CDR2 SYGVKD. Deletions cut 1 base from V and 2 bases from J, with 11 bases between. The CDR3 has 15 residues. CDR3 bases: TGTGCCATCAGTGAGTTTGCGGGCTCAAACTATGGCTACACCTTC. It specifies CAISEFAGSNYGYTF.

This sequence joins TRBV4-2 and TRBJ1-2; D is unclear. V was shortened by 1 base and J by 2 bases, with 5 bases between the two germline ends. Germline-derived CDR1 and CDR2 are LGHNA and YNFKEQ. The CDR3 spans 13 residues. CDR3 amino acids: CASSQVSNYGYTF. As DNA, the CDR3 is TGTGCCAGCAGCCAAGTCTCCAACTATGGCTACACCTTC.

The chain is built from TRBV28 and TRBJ1-1, with D tentatively TRBD1 (6 bases). Germline V CDR1 and CDR2: MDHEN, SYDVKM. V was trimmed by 11 bases and J by 0 bases, leaving 13 bases between them. The length of the CDR3 is 13 residues. The DNA for the CDR3 is TGTGCCTGCGGTGACAGGATGAACACTGAAGCTTTCTTT. It specifies CACGDRMNTEAFF.

This clonotype was counted at least ten times. The chain combines TRBV7-9 with TRBJ2-5, with TRBD1 identical over 9 bases. The junction had 4 bases not matched to a gene; V was cut back by 5 bases and J by 3 bases. CDR1 and CDR2 from the germline V gene are SEHNR and FQNEAQ (reference sequence). The CDR3 consists of 14 residues. CDR3 sequence reads: CASSPRTGEETQYF. The CDR3, as DNA: TGTGCCAGCAGCCCAAGGACAGGGGAAGAGACCCAGTACTTC.

Worth noting for this clonotype: A single base separates this from a much larger clone, so it may be a read error. J is TRBJ2-7 and V is TRBV28; 7 positions agree with TRBD2. Germline V gene data show CDR1 as MDHEN and CDR2 as SYDVKM. The CDR3 extends over 16 amino acids. The CDR3 DNA is TGTGCCAGCAGCTCGAAGCGGGGAATGCGCTCCCACGAGCAGTACTTC. Translation: CASSSKRGMRSHEQYF.

In its sample, this clonotype was seen many times. The chain uses TRBV27 and TRBJ2-1; 7 bases align to TRBD2. With 8 bases clipped from V and 4 bases from J, the junction kept 14 bases outside the gene matches. The V gene's germline CDR1 is MNHEY and CDR2 SMNVEV (reference sequence). CDR3 length: 16 amino acids. CDR3 region: CASGLPLAEAYNEQFF. CDR3 sequence (DNA): TGTGCCAGCGGACTTCCCCTAGCGGAGGCATACAATGAGCAGTTCTTC.

The sample holds many counts of this clonotype. This chain joins TRBV12-3 or TRBV12-4 and TRBJ1-1; D not resolved. The CDR3 consists of 14 residues. V lost 6 bases to trimming and J lost 5 bases, with 16 bases between them. CDR3 loop: CASSLRPGVTEAFF. The CDR3 nucleotides read TGTGCCAGCAGCCTCAGGCCTGGGGTGACTGAAGCTTTCTTT.

This clonotype has a count of ten or more. The chain is built from TRBV6-1 and TRBJ2-7; perhaps TRBD2 as D (5 bases). V was clipped by 6 bases and J by 5 bases, with 17 bases between them. The CDR3 spans 14 residues. Germline V gives CDR1 MNHNS, CDR2 SASEGT. The CDR3 sequence is CASRPDYRGNEQYF. The CDR3 DNA reads as TGTGCCAGCAGGCCAGACTATAGAGGGAACGAGCAGTACTTC.

This clonotype was counted a few times. The J gene is TRBJ1-4, the V gene TRBV4-3; D is unresolved. V lost 5 bases and J lost 0, with 7 bases in between. CDR1 is LGHNA, CDR2 YSLEER, per germline. The length of the CDR3 is 14 residues. The CDR3 is CASSGEATNEKLFF. The CDR3 DNA reads TGCGCCAGCAGCGGAGAAGCAACTAATGAAAAACTGTTTTTT.

At least ten counts were recorded for this clonotype. The chain couples TRBV24-1 to TRBJ2-1; tentatively, D is TRBD1 (6 bases). Per the germline V gene, CDR1 is KGHDR and CDR2 is SFDVKD. The V end was cut by 10 bases, the J end by 2 bases, with 17 bases between. This CDR3 comprises 15 residues. Here the CDR3 reads CATQGKGDTYNEQFF. The CDR3 coding sequence is TGTGCCACACAAGGGAAGGGGGACACCTACAATGAGCAGTTCTTC.

Many counts were recorded for this clonotype. The chain uses TRBV7-3 and TRBJ2-7; 13 bases fit TRBD2. The CDR3 is made up of 16 amino acids. V shed 0 bases, J shed 4 bases, and the junction held 3 bases outside the gene matches. The germline gives CDR1 SGHTA, CDR2 FQGTGA. CDR3 coding DNA: TGTGCCAGCAGCTTAACAGGGACTAGCGGGACGTACGAGCAGTACTTC. Amino acids: CASSLTGTSGTYEQYF.

The V gene is TRBV10-3, the J gene TRBJ2-5; 10 bases map to TRBD1. This CDR3 is 14 amino acids long. The germline V gene has CDR1 ENHRY and CDR2 SYGVKD. The V gene end was trimmed by 6 bases and the J gene end by 3 bases; junction bases not matched to a gene: 4. CDR3 loop: CAISSDRGEETQYF. In DNA, the CDR3 is TGTGCCATCAGCTCGGACAGGGGGGAAGAGACCCAGTACTTC.

This clonotype was observed at least ten times. The chain has TRBV7-2 and TRBJ2-1; weak D call: TRBD2 (6 bases). V lost 1 base and J 12 bases, leaving 10 bases between the germline ends. The CDR3 totals 12 residues. The V gene's germline CDR1 is SGHTA and CDR2 FQGNSA. CDR3 DNA sequence: TGTGCCAGCAGCTTAGATGGGGGAGGGCAGTTCTTC. As protein: CASSLDGGGQFF.

This clonotype has only a few counts. The genes are TRBV7-2 and TRBJ1-3; D remains ambiguous. This CDR3 is 19 amino acids long. In germline, CDR1 is SGHTA, CDR2 FQGNSA. The V end lost 3 bases, the J end lost 6 bases, and 27 bases lay between the germline ends. CDR3 bases: TGTGCCAGCAGCTTGGACGTTTTGCTCTTTGATCGGGCAACAAACACCATATATTTT. Translated, it gives CASSLDVLLFDRATNTIYF. Filled out from reference TRBV7-2 and TRBJ1-3, the complete variable domain reads GAGVSQSPSNKVTEKGKDVELRCDPISGHTALYWYRQSLGQGLEFLIYFQGNSAPDKSGLPSDRFSAERTGGSVSTLTIQRTQQEDSAVYLCASSLDVLLFDRATNTIYFGEGSWLTVV.

Ten or more counts support this clonotype. V usage is TRBV7-3 and J usage is TRBJ2-7; 9 nucleotides agree with TRBD1. Germline CDR1 is SGHTA and CDR2 is FQGTGA. The ends lost 5 bases at V and 5 bases at J; junction bases unmatched: 4. CDR3 length: 13 amino acids. The CDR3 sequence is CASSLRQGDEQYF. In DNA form, the CDR3 reads TGTGCCAGCAGCCTAAGACAGGGGGACGAGCAGTACTTC.

The gene calls are TRBV27 and TRBJ1-1; 7 bases align to TRBD1. The trim removed 3 bases at V and 8 bases at J, leaving 6 bases unmatched. The germline CDR1 and CDR2 sequences are MNHEY and SMNVEV (reference sequence). This CDR3 has 13 residues. The CDR3 bases are TGTGCCAGCAGTTTGGACAGGCGATCGGAAGCTTTCTTT. This encodes CASSLDRRSEAFF.

This clonotype occurred many times. This rearrangement joins TRBV18 to TRBJ1-1; TRBD1 matches 7 bases. CDR3 length equals 12 residues. Unmatched junction bases numbered 5, after V lost 6 bases and J lost 7 bases. Per germline, CDR1 KGHSH and CDR2 LQKENI. Here the CDR3 reads CASSGTEGEAFF. The DNA for the CDR3 is TGTGCCAGCTCGGGGACAGAGGGTGAAGCTTTCTTT.